The TCR beta chain under discussion was sequenced for a study of read filtering for tumor transcriptome and immune sequencing. As for the study in general: R-ISS stage counts were 8 or 9 for I, 15 to 20 for II, six or seven for III. TCR-mapped reads were about 3.5 to 10.27 million with IR-seq versus about 85 to 1,300 with RNA-seq.

From roughly 390 ng of RNA, a library with molecular barcoded alpha/delta and beta/gamma adaptors was made. TCRdb re-derived calls from the reads in MiXCR, one entry per CDR3 protein. The repertoire holds around 31,000 distinct CDR3 sequences, approximately 17% seen once, with 16% in the top ten. The germline V gene encodes CDR1 MNHEY and CDR2 SMNVEV (reference sequence). CDR3 size: 16 residues. V gave up 7 bases and J gave up 2 bases, with 18 bases separating them. Note on this clonotype: Antigen: not known. In this CDR3 the conserved last residue, phenylalanine or tryptophan, is missing, so a read error is likely.

General study points: The CD138-negative fraction was mixed bone marrow immune cells, not pure T cells. Single-read clonotypes: 80% to 90% of IR-seq clonotypes (around 3.5% of reads), about 75% of RNA-seq clonotypes (44.6% of reads).

Material for sequencing was a population of CD138-negative cells sorted from bone marrow. The source of this sequence is a donor aged 40 or older with multiple myeloma. The gene calls are TRBV27 and TRBJ2-1; D is possibly TRBD1 or TRBD2 (6 bases each). CDR3 amino acids: CASTARGLVPYNEQFL. The CDR3 DNA follows: TGTGCCAGCACCGCCCGGGGGCTAGTCCCCTACAATGAGCAGTTCTTA.